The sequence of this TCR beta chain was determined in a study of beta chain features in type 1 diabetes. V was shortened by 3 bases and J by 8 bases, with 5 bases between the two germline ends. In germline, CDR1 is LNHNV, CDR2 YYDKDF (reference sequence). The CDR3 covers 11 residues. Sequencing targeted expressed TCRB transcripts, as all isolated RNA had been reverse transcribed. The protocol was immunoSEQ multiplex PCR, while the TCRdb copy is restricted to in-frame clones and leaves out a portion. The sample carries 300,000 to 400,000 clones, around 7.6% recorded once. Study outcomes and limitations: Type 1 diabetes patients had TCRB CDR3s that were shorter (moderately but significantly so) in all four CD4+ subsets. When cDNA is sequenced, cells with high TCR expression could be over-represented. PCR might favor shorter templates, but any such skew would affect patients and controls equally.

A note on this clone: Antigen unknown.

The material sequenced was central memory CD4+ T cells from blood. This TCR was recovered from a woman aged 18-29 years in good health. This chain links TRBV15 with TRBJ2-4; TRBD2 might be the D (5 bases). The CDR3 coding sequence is TGTGCCACCAGCAGGGGAGACATTCAGTACTTC. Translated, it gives CATSRGDIQYF.